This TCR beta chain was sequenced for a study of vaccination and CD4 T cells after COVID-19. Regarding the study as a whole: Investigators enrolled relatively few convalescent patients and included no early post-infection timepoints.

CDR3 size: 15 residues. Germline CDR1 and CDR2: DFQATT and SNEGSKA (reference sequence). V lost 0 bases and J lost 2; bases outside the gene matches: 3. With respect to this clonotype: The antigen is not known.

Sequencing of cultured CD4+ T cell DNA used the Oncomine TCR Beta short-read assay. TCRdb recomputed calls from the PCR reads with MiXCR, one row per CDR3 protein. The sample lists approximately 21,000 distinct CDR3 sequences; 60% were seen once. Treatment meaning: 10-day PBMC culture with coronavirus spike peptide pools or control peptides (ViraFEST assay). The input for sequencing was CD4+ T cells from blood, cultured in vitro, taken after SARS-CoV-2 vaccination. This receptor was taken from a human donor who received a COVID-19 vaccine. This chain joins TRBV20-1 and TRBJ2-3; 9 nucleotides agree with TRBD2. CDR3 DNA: TGCAGTGCTAGAGATGTAGCGGGGGCCACAGATACGCAGTATTTT. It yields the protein CSARDVAGATDTQYF.